One sample yielded the 18 T cell receptor beta chains listed below, sequenced in a study of CD8 T cells in ankylosing spondylitis. MiXCR, applied by TCRdb to the 5' RACE reads, yields one record per CDR3 protein. Of over 200,000 distinct CDR3 sequences in the sample, around 20% were seen once. Their recognized antigens are unknown. Overall study results and limits: There was a TCR beta motif, made of fewer than 10 highly homologous variants, that appeared characteristic of ankylosing spondylitis blood.

Material: blood, either unsorted or a sorted T cell fraction (not recorded which). The source of these receptors is a male donor with ankylosing spondylitis.

The chain links TRBV18 to TRBJ2-7, with TRBD1 matching over 9 bases. Germline trimming cut 6 bases from V and 1 base from J; bases unmatched to any gene: 4. Germline lookup yields CDR1 KGHSH and CDR2 LQKENI. This CDR3 spans 14 amino acids. CDR3 sequence reads: CASSTGGGSYEQYF. CDR3 sequence (DNA): TGTGCCAGCTCGACAGGGGGAGGATCCTACGAGCAGTACTTC.

The V gene is TRBV7-9, the J gene TRBJ1-1; TRBD1 matches at 8 bases. Germline loops: CDR1 SEHNR, CDR2 FQNEAQ (reference sequence). This CDR3 region has 14 residues. The trim removed 2 bases at V and 5 bases at J, leaving 4 bases unmatched. In DNA form, the CDR3 reads TGTGCCAGCAGCTTAACAGGGGGTTTTACTGAAGCTTTCTTT. This sequence encodes CASSLTGGFTEAFF.

This clonotype was found a few times. The V and J genes are TRBV7-9 and TRBJ2-2; 8 positions agree with TRBD2. The CDR3 is 15 amino acids. CDR1 SEHNR and CDR2 FQNEAQ come from the germline V gene (reference sequence). J lost 4 bases, V lost 5 bases, and 6 bases had no gene match. CDR3 DNA sequence: TGTGCCAGCAGCCCCTCTAGCGGGTTCACCGGGGAGCTGTTTTTT. Translated: CASSPSSGFTGELFF.

This clonotype was counted only a few times. J is TRBJ1-1 and V is TRBV7-2; D perhaps matches TRBD1 (6 bases). CDR3 length: 16 residues. The V gene lost 1 base and the J gene lost 0 bases, with 12 bases spanning the gap. Germline V gene lookup returns CDR1 SGHTA and CDR2 FQGNSA. CDR3: CASSLDRQDMNTEAFF. Written as DNA, the CDR3 is TGTGCCAGCAGCTTAGATCGACAGGATATGAACACTGAAGCTTTCTTT.

This chain uses TRBV7-6 with TRBJ2-1, with 12 bases matching TRBD2. The CDR3 totals 16 residues. J gave up 3 bases and V 4 bases, and 4 bases lay outside the gene matches. Germline V gene sequence: CDR1 SGHVS, CDR2 FNYEAQ. CDR3 region: CASSYRTSGNYNEQFF. The CDR3 coding sequence is TGTGCCAGCAGCTACCGGACTAGCGGGAACTACAATGAGCAGTTCTTC.

This clonotype has just a few counts. The chain joins TRBV4-3 to TRBJ1-2; 7 nucleotides align to TRBD1. The germline V gene encodes CDR1 LGHNA and CDR2 YSLEER. V dropped 0 bases and J dropped 7; count of bases not matched to a gene: 14. There are 17 residues in the CDR3. The CDR3 coding sequence is TGCGCCAGCAGCCAAGATCTATTTCTCAAAGGGGGCTCTGGCTACACCTTC. Encoded protein: CASSQDLFLKGGSGYTF.

This clonotype turned up a few times. The V call is TRBV6-1, the J call TRBJ2-3; a possible D gene is TRBD2 (5 bases). This CDR3 comprises 13 residues. Germline CDR1 reads MNHNS; CDR2 reads SASEGT. Trimming cost V 7 bases and J 2 bases, with 10 bases left between them. CDR3 protein: CASTGSDTDTQYF. The CDR3 nucleotides read TGTGCCAGCACGGGGAGTGACACAGATACGCAGTATTTT.

This clonotype was counted only a few times. V is TRBV27 and J is TRBJ2-7, with D maybe TRBD1 (6 bases). From germline, CDR1 is MNHEY and CDR2 SMNVEV (reference sequence). The germline V and J ends were trimmed by 5 bases and 3 bases, with 17 bases remaining between them. There are 15 residues in the CDR3. The CDR3 sequence: CASSANRDTHYEQYF. The DNA of the CDR3 is TGTGCCAGCAGTGCGAACCGGGACACCCACTACGAGCAGTACTTC.

V gene TRBV25-1 combines with J gene TRBJ2-3; D call uncertain. Germline V lookup: CDR1 MGHDK, CDR2 SYGVNS. This CDR3 contains 13 residues. Trimming stripped 4 bases from V and 2 bases from J, with 7 bases between. For the CDR3, the DNA is TGTGCCAGCAGTGTGCACCTCACAGATACGCAGTATTTT. Translated, it gives CASSVHLTDTQYF.

This clonotype was detected only a few times. The chain couples TRBV12-3 or TRBV12-4 to TRBJ2-7; D uncertain. V lost 4 bases to trimming and J lost 2 bases, with 15 bases between them. CDR3 length equals 15 residues. CDR3 DNA sequence: TGTGCCAGCAGTTACTCGGGCCAGTACCCCTACGAGCAGTACTTC. Amino acids: CASSYSGQYPYEQYF.

CDR3 amino acids: CASSLVGADYEQYF. CDR3 DNA: TGTGCCAGCAGTTTAGTGGGTGCCGACTACGAGCAGTACTTC. The genes are TRBV27 and TRBJ2-7; no reliable D call. Germline V gives CDR1 MNHEY, CDR2 SMNVEV (reference sequence). V lost 2 bases and J lost 3, with 11 bases in between. There are 14 residues in the CDR3.

A few counts support this clonotype. The rearrangement joins TRBV7-9 to TRBJ1-2; D unresolved. This CDR3 comprises 15 residues. Trimming left V 4 bases short and J 2 bases short, with 14 bases between. Germline V gene sequence: CDR1 SEHNR, CDR2 FQNEAQ (reference sequence). The CDR3 reads CASSSTPPENYGYTF. The CDR3 DNA reads TGTGCCAGCAGCTCAACTCCGCCGGAGAACTATGGCTACACCTTC.

The chain is built from TRBV27 and TRBJ2-1; 10 bases line up with TRBD2. Germline CDR1 is MNHEY and CDR2 is SMNVEV (reference sequence). J was trimmed by 8 bases and V by 5 bases; bases with no gene match: 9. This CDR3 spans 15 amino acids. CDR3: CASSPLAGARDEQFF. DNA for the CDR3: TGTGCCAGCAGTCCCCTAGCGGGGGCTCGGGATGAGCAGTTCTTC.

The chain couples TRBV25-1 to TRBJ2-1; D gene ambiguous. V shed 0 bases and J shed 6 bases, with 6 bases lying between them. The germline CDR1 and CDR2 sequences are MGHDK and SYGVNS. CDR3 size: 13 residues. CDR3 bases: TGTGCCAGCAGTGAATATGTCGCCAATGAGCAGTTCTTC. Protein sequence: CASSEYVANEQFF.

This chain joins TRBV24-1 and TRBJ1-5; TRBD1 matches at 7 bases. The CDR3 consists of 14 residues. CDR1 KGHDR and CDR2 SFDVKD come from the germline V gene. With V trimmed by 4 bases and J by 1 base, 0 bases remained unmatched. The CDR3 sequence is CATSEDRSNQPQHF. The CDR3 DNA sequence: TGTGCCACCAGTGAGGACAGGAGCAATCAGCCCCAGCATTTT.

This clonotype came up a few times. The chain carries TRBV12-3 or TRBV12-4 and TRBJ2-3; no clear D gene. This CDR3 comprises 14 residues. V lost 5 bases and J lost 1, with 10 bases in between. For the CDR3, the DNA is TGTGCCAGCAGTCCCCCTTATCGCACAGATACGCAGTATTTT. Translation: CASSPPYRTDTQYF.

J is TRBJ2-7 and V is TRBV27; no clear D. Trimming took 4 bases from V and 3 from J, leaving 16 bases between them. The germline CDR1 and CDR2 sequences are MNHEY and SMNVEV (reference sequence). The CDR3 loop spans 15 amino acids. The CDR3 loop is CASSSLNGPLYEQYF. CDR3 nucleotides: TGTGCCAGCAGTTCCCTTAATGGTCCTCTCTACGAGCAGTACTTC.

This clonotype occurred once. The chain links TRBV6-5 to TRBJ1-1; D remains unclear. The CDR3 covers 13 residues. Trimming cost V 2 bases and J 4 bases, with 8 bases left between them. The germline CDR1 and CDR2 sequences are MNHEY and SVGAGI. The CDR3 here is CASSYGLATEAFF. The CDR3 bases are TGTGCCAGCAGTTACGGGCTGGCCACTGAAGCTTTCTTT.